The 4 T cell receptor beta chains below all came from one sample that was sequenced in a study of OX40 agonist ivuxolimab in advanced cancers. TCRdb's table, derived via immunoSEQ multiplex PCR, lists solely in-frame clones and lacks some. The table records some 70,000 clones, approximately 89% of them present only once. This material consisted of CD4+ or CD8+ T cells sorted from blood, taken in a trial of the OX40 agonist ivuxolimab. These receptor sequences come from an adult with an advanced solid tumor such as melanoma, head and neck, liver or kidney cancer.

The chain couples TRBV2 to TRBJ2-2, with D possibly matching TRBD2 (5 bases). This CDR3 comprises 17 residues. Trimming removed 7 bases from V and 6 bases from J, with 24 bases in between. Germline assignment: CDR1 SNHLY and CDR2 FYNNEI. CDR3 nucleotides: TGTGCCAGCACCCCTCCCTTCGGGATCAGCGGCCCCGGGGAGCTGTTTTTT. It codes for CASTPPFGISGPGELFF.

In DNA form, the CDR3 reads TGTGCCAGCAGTTTAATCGGACAGATCCCCTACGAGCAGTACTTC. Translated, it gives CASSLIGQIPYEQYF. The chain is built from TRBV27 and TRBJ2-7, with D possibly matching TRBD1 (6 bases). The V end lost 2 bases, the J end lost 2 bases, and 13 bases lay between the germline ends. The CDR3 is 15 residues long. Germline CDR1 and CDR2: MNHEY and SMNVEV (reference sequence).

This clone was recorded a few times. This chain links TRBV7-2 with TRBJ1-2; no reliable D call. V was shortened by 1 base and J by 7 bases, with 7 bases between the two germline ends. Germline V gene lookup returns CDR1 SGHTA and CDR2 FQGNSA. The CDR3 is made up of 12 amino acids. The CDR3 sequence: CASSLDAGGYTF. CDR3 DNA sequence: TGTGCCAGCAGCTTAGACGCGGGTGGCTACACCTTC.

V usage is TRBV7-2 and J usage is TRBJ2-7; either TRBD1 or TRBD2 may fit D (5 bases each). There are 15 residues in the CDR3. With 0 bases removed from V and 2 bases from J, the gap between germline ends came to 11 bases. Germline V gene sequence: CDR1 SGHTA, CDR2 FQGNSA. The CDR3 bases are TGTGCCAGCAGCTTAGCGTTCGGGACGACCTACGAGCAGTACTTC. Translating it yields CASSLAFGTTYEQYF.